The 27 T cell receptor beta chains presented below share a single source sample, sequenced in a study of regulatory T cells in long-lasting Graves disease. The time point was: persistent/refractory GD, antithyroid drugs over 5 years with positive TRAb. From RNA extracted from PBMCs, the TCR library was made. Building the TCR beta libraries relied on iRepertoire HTBI primers, and CDR3 regions underwent Arm-PCR. TCRdb ran MiXCR on the multiplex PCR reads and lists one entry per CDR3 protein. The table has around 450,000 distinct CDR3 sequences, about a fifth seen once; the top ten hold around 7%. The sequencing here drew on peripheral blood mononuclear cells (PBMCs), taken when the disease was refractory, from a patient treated with antithyroid drugs. All receptors come from a female donor with Graves disease.

This clonotype occurred many times. The chain carries TRBV14 and TRBJ2-7; perhaps D is TRBD1 or TRBD2 (5 bases each). V shed 3 bases and J shed 2 bases, with 17 bases lying between them. Germline loops: CDR1 SGHDN, CDR2 FVKESK. CDR3 length equals 16 residues. CDR3 residues: CASSQRYGTETYEQYF. In nucleotides, the CDR3 is TGTGCCAGCAGCCAGAGGTATGGGACGGAGACCTACGAGCAGTACTTC.

This clonotype was seen more than once but under ten times. This chain connects TRBV6-9 to TRBJ1-2; D may be TRBD1 (6 bases). CDR3 length: 13 residues. The V end lost 4 bases, the J end lost 6 bases, and 12 bases lay between the germline ends. Per germline, CDR1 MNHGY and CDR2 SVAAGI. CDR3 residues: CASSLQGGNGYTF. The CDR3 coding sequence is TGTGCCAGCAGTTTACAGGGTGGGAATGGCTACACCTTC.

The chain joins TRBV20-1 to TRBJ1-4; D gene ambiguous. The CDR3 extends over 13 amino acids. V was cut by 3 bases and J by 3 bases, with 8 bases left in between. CDR1 DFQATT and CDR2 SNEGSKA come from the germline V gene (reference sequence). In nucleotides, the CDR3 is TGCAGTGCTAGGCGGCAAGCTAATGAAAAACTGTTTTTT. Translation: CSARRQANEKLFF.

The DNA for the CDR3 is TGCGCCAGCAGTCCGCAAGGGTTGGGCGGCTACACCTTC. Its protein is CASSPQGLGGYTF. The chain links TRBV4-1 to TRBJ1-2, with D hard to call. Germline V gene sequence: CDR1 MGHRA, CDR2 YSYEKL. V lost 6 bases and J 8 bases, leaving 16 bases between the germline ends. This CDR3 has 13 amino acids.

A word on this clonotype: The CDR3 ends on some other residue instead of the conserved phenylalanine or tryptophan, so this is likely a read error. Because the CDR3's place on the DNA is in doubt, the DNA is left out and the CDR3 is given as listed by TCRdb. The chain combines TRBV28 with TRBJ1-1; TRBD1, the table's D call, was not compared with the DNA. The CDR3 totals 16 residues, both ends included. CDR1 is MDHEN and CDR2 is SYDVKM in the germline V gene. The chain's CDR3 is CASTPAGVVLSTEALS.

The table lists this clonotype with many counts. The rearrangement joins TRBV12-3 or TRBV12-4 to TRBJ2-7; tentative D call: TRBD2 (7 bases). The germline V and J ends were trimmed by 6 bases and 1 base, with 22 bases remaining between them. The CDR3 is 17 amino acids. CDR3 nucleotide sequence: TGTGCCAGCAGCTCTCTACTCGGAGGGGGAGGGTCCTACGAGCAGTACTTC. It translates to CASSSLLGGGGSYEQYF.

This clonotype was observed at least ten times. V usage is TRBV24-1 and J usage is TRBJ2-5, with D possibly TRBD2 on 5 matching bases. This CDR3 has 15 residues. The germline V gene encodes CDR1 KGHDR and CDR2 SFDVKD. Trimming left V 4 bases short and J 4 bases short, with 15 bases between. The CDR3 here is CATSDYRGSGETQYF. In nucleotides, the CDR3 is TGTGCCACCAGTGACTACCGGGGATCAGGAGAGACCCAGTACTTC.

This clonotype has at least ten counts. The chain combines TRBV20-1 with TRBJ2-7; D remains ambiguous. V lost 3 bases, J lost 2 bases, and 8 bases lay in between. Germline lookup yields CDR1 DFQATT and CDR2 SNEGSKA (reference sequence). The CDR3 extends over 12 amino acids. This CDR3 is CSARGIAYEQYF. The CDR3, as DNA: TGCAGTGCTAGGGGGATAGCCTACGAGCAGTACTTC.

The V and J genes are TRBV11-2 and TRBJ2-3; 14 positions match TRBD2. After removal of 5 bases from V and 5 bases from J, the junction contained 9 bases not matched to a gene. Germline V gene data show CDR1 as SGHAT and CDR2 as FQNNGV. CDR3 length: 17 residues. DNA for the CDR3: TGTGCCAGCAGCCCCGGGACTAGCGGGAGCGTTGGAGATACGCAGTATTTT. It codes for CASSPGTSGSVGDTQYF.

This rearrangement joins TRBV19 to TRBJ2-2; tentative D call: TRBD2 (5 bases). The CDR3 is 14 residues long. Between the trimmed V and J ends, which lost 5 bases and 3 bases, there was a span of 10 bases. Germline V CDR1 and CDR2: LNHDA, SQIVND (reference sequence). Here the CDR3 reads CASSSGSDTGELFF. For the CDR3, the DNA is TGTGCCAGTAGTTCGGGGTCGGACACCGGGGAGCTGTTTTTT.

The rearrangement uses TRBV27 and TRBJ2-1, with D possibly being TRBD1 (6 bases). Trimming removed 5 bases at V and 5 bases at J, with 13 bases between. Germline lookup yields CDR1 MNHEY and CDR2 SMNVEV (reference sequence). There are 14 residues in the CDR3. The CDR3 sequence: CASSPHRADNEQFF. The DNA for the CDR3 is TGTGCCAGCAGTCCCCACAGGGCAGACAATGAGCAGTTCTTC.

This clonotype has just a few counts. This chain joins TRBV20-1 and TRBJ1-1; TRBD1 is a possible D gene (5 bases). This CDR3 comprises 12 residues. Germline V gene sequence: CDR1 DFQATT, CDR2 SNEGSKA (reference sequence). V was trimmed by 2 bases and J by 4 bases, leaving 8 bases between them. CDR3 nucleotides: TGCAGTGCTAGATGGGGCCCCACTGAAGCTTTCTTT. It encodes CSARWGPTEAFF.

This clonotype has a single count. At one of its ends the junction is not consistent with the germline gene, which may arise from a read error. The chain recombines TRBV12-3 or TRBV12-4 with TRBJ2-5; D may be TRBD2 (6 bases). There are 15 residues in the CDR3. The CDR3 sequence is CASSSPLTRRETLYF. In nucleotides, the CDR3 is TGTGCCAGCAGTTCCCCCCTGACTAGGAGAGAGACCCTGTACTTC.

V gene TRBV30 combines with J gene TRBJ1-1; TRBD1 might be the D (6 bases). Trimming removed 4 bases from V and 7 bases from J, with 13 bases in between. This CDR3 comprises 12 residues. Germline loops: CDR1 GTSNPN, CDR2 SVGIG (reference sequence). CDR3 sequence reads: CAWNGQLDEAFF. Here the CDR3 DNA reads TGTGCCTGGAATGGACAGTTAGATGAAGCTTTCTTT.

This clonotype was recorded many times. The rearrangement joins TRBV2 to TRBJ2-7, with 12 bases that match TRBD2. J lost 6 bases, V lost 5 bases, and 8 bases had no gene match. Germline V CDR1 and CDR2: SNHLY, FYNNEI. The CDR3 loop spans 15 amino acids. CDR3 nucleotide sequence: TGTGCCAGCAGTCCTGGACTAGCGGGGACATCCGAGCAGTACTTC. This sequence encodes CASSPGLAGTSEQYF.

Concerning this clonotype: The junction departs from germline at one end; a sequencing error may be responsible. The chain links TRBV7-9 to TRBJ2-5; the D is unclear. The CDR3 loop spans 14 amino acids. CDR1 is SEHNR and CDR2 is FQNEAQ in the germline V gene (reference sequence). The CDR3 region has the DNA TGTGCCAGCAACTTAGTGGGCGCCGCAGAGACCCAGTACTTC. This sequence encodes CASNLVGAAETQYF.

This clonotype was detected only a few times. The chain has TRBV12-3 or TRBV12-4 and TRBJ1-4; D is undetermined. The CDR3 length is 13 residues. V gave up 5 bases and J gave up 8 bases, with 12 bases separating them. This CDR3 reads CASSLHPGEKLFF. CDR3 DNA sequence: TGTGCCAGCAGTCTGCATCCGGGAGAAAAACTGTTTTTT.

This clonotype was counted many times. This chain uses TRBV7-8 with TRBJ1-5, with D possibly being TRBD1 (5 bases). V was cut by 10 bases and J by 2 bases, with 15 bases left in between. This CDR3 region has 14 residues. CDR1 is SGHVS, CDR2 FQNEAQ, per germline. CDR3 sequence reads: CATSGRFGNQPQHF. The CDR3, as DNA: TGTGCCACCTCGGGGCGGTTCGGCAATCAGCCCCAGCATTTT.

In regard to this clonotype: A single base separates this from a much larger clone, so it may be a read error. The chain links TRBV28 to TRBJ1-2; the D gene is possibly TRBD1 (6 bases). Trimming left V 4 bases short and J 8 bases short, with 20 bases between. The CDR3 runs 15 residues. CDR1 and CDR2 (germline): MDHEN, SYDVKM. In DNA, the CDR3 is TGTGCCAGCAGTTCGCCTTACACAGGGTTGGGCGGCTACACCTTC. Its protein product is CASSSPYTGLGGYTF.

As for this clonotype: A much larger clone lies one base from this, so it may be a read error. This chain links TRBV7-9 with TRBJ2-5, with a weak D call TRBD1 (5 bases). CDR3 length: 13 residues. The V gene's germline CDR1 is SEHNR and CDR2 FQNEAQ (reference sequence). V was trimmed by 5 bases and J by 11 bases, leaving 18 bases between them. The CDR3 spells CASSQGAVNGQYF. CDR3 in DNA: TGTGCCAGCAGCCAAGGGGCAGTGAACGGGCAGTACTTC.

This clonotype was observed at least ten times. This chain links TRBV6-5 with TRBJ1-5; 9 bases agree with TRBD1. CDR1 MNHEY and CDR2 SVGAGI come from the germline V gene. V shed 0 bases and J 0 bases; nucleotides not matched to a gene: 12. This CDR3 is 20 amino acids long. CDR3 protein: CASSYSIPGQGPSSNQPQHF. The CDR3 coding sequence is TGTGCCAGCAGTTACTCCATTCCGGGACAGGGCCCTTCTAGCAATCAGCCCCAGCATTTT.

There are a few counts of this clonotype. The V call is TRBV6-1, the J call TRBJ1-1; D unresolved. The germline V gene has CDR1 MNHNS and CDR2 SASEGT. This CDR3 region has 14 residues. V lost 5 bases and J lost 3, with 13 bases in between. In nucleotides, the CDR3 is TGTGCCAGCAGTATAAGGGATGGCGACACTGAAGCTTTCTTT. Its translation is CASSIRDGDTEAFF.

CDR3 coding DNA: TGTGCCAGCAGTGAGACCCAGGTGTGGAAAGATACGCAGTATTTT. Amino acids: CASSETQVWKDTQYF. This chain links TRBV6-1 with TRBJ2-3, with no clear D. V dropped 3 bases and J dropped 5 bases, with 15 bases sitting between them. Germline V gene sequence: CDR1 MNHNS, CDR2 SASEGT. This CDR3 comprises 15 residues.

The table lists this clonotype with many counts. V usage is TRBV20-1 and J usage is TRBJ1-2; 10 nucleotides match TRBD1. The CDR3 runs 16 residues. CDR1 is DFQATT and CDR2 is SNEGSKA in the germline V gene (reference sequence). J gave up 7 bases and V 3 bases, and 14 bases lay outside the gene matches. Written as DNA, the CDR3 is TGCAGTGCTAGCCAAACCGGACAGGGGGATAGGGGTGGCTACACCTTC. Amino acids: CSASQTGQGDRGGYTF.

The sample holds many counts of this clonotype. This chain connects TRBV28 to TRBJ1-2; D unclear. The CDR3 loop spans 14 amino acids. V gave up 6 bases and J gave up 4 bases, with 15 bases separating them. CDR1 is MDHEN and CDR2 is SYDVKM in the germline V gene. The CDR3 region has the DNA TGTGCCAGCAGCCGTGACCGCGATGGCTATGGCTACACCTTC. It codes for CASSRDRDGYGYTF.

V gene TRBV7-2 combines with J gene TRBJ1-2; TRBD1 is a possible D gene (5 bases). Germline CDR1 SGHTA, CDR2 FQGNSA. The V end lost 6 bases, the J end lost 6 bases, and 20 bases lay between the germline ends. This CDR3 has 15 amino acids. The CDR3 coding sequence is TGTGCCAGCAGTCCCACCCTTGGGGGGATGAATGGCTACACCTTC. This codes for CASSPTLGGMNGYTF.

In its sample, this clonotype was seen many times. CDR3 nucleotides: TGCAGTGCTGGACAGGGCTACGAGCAGTACTTC. Encoded protein: CSAGQGYEQYF. This chain links TRBV20-1 with TRBJ2-7, with 8 bases identical to TRBD1. J gave up 3 bases and V 5 bases, and 0 bases lay outside the gene matches. Per germline, CDR1 DFQATT and CDR2 SNEGSKA (reference sequence). This CDR3 is built from 11 residues.